This TCR beta chain was recorded in a study of cytomegalovirus exposure and HLA in healthy donors. Study results and caveats: A later analysis linked a missense DCLRE1C variant to TCR beta V- and J-gene trimming.

V lost 8 bases to trimming and J lost 7 bases, with 12 bases between them. The CDR3 loop spans 12 amino acids. Germline-derived CDR1 and CDR2 are SGHNT and YENEEA. The primer mix had 60 Vbeta and 13 Jbeta primers. Method: immunoSEQ multiplex PCR; TCRdb's copy keeps in-frame clones and lacks some. In the table there are around 100,000 clones, about three fifths of which are singletons. Details on this clone: Its target is not known.

The chain has TRBV11-3 and TRBJ2-1; no definite D call. Source material: PBMCs. This clonotype was obtained from a man in his thirties or forties in good health and CMV-seronegative. In DNA form, the CDR3 reads TGTGCCAGCTCCCGAGGTAGGAATGAGCAGTTCTTC. It encodes CASSRGRNEQFF.